This T cell receptor (beta chain) was found in a study of CD8 T cells in ankylosing spondylitis. In TCRdb, the 5' RACE reads were re-called with MiXCR into one record per CDR3 protein. The data hold a few hundred thousand distinct CDR3 sequences, with approximately 17% observed a single time. The sample holds a few counts of this clonotype. What it binds is not known. Study-wide findings and caveats: Characteristic, it appeared, of ankylosing spondylitis blood was a TCR beta motif of about eight highly homologous variants.

The receptor comes from a male donor with ankylosing spondylitis. Sequenced input: blood, either unsorted or a sorted T cell fraction (not recorded which).

CDR3 DNA: TGTGCCAGCTCTGAGAATAGCCCCTACAATGAGCAGTTCTTC. Translation gives CASSENSPYNEQFF. V is TRBV18 and J is TRBJ2-1; D ambiguous. Germline V gene data show CDR1 as KGHSH and CDR2 as LQKENI. This CDR3 is 14 amino acids long. The V and J ends lost 6 bases and 2 bases respectively, with 11 bases between them. Filled out from reference TRBV18 and TRBJ2-1, the complete variable domain reads NAGVMQNPRHLVRRRGQEARLRCSPMKGHSHVYWYRQLPEEGLKFMVYLQKENIIDESGMPKERFSAEFPKEGPSILRIQQVVRGDSAAYFCASSENSPYNEQFFGPGTRLTVL.